Following are 19 T cell receptor beta chains from one sample sequenced in a study of blood T cell repertoires in COVID-19. The method was immunoSEQ multiplex PCR; TCRdb's version includes in-frame clones alone and lacks a portion of them. The sample has about 150,000 clones; around 86% are singletons. Material: peripheral blood. The origin of the receptors is a man in his 60s with COVID-19, enrolled during active disease.

The chain couples TRBV11-3 to TRBJ1-1; tentatively, D is TRBD1 (6 bases). From germline, CDR1 is SGHNT and CDR2 YENEEA. The CDR3 runs 15 residues. V lost 5 bases and J 2 bases, leaving 15 bases between the germline ends. The CDR3 DNA sequence: TGTGCCAGCAGCCCTCGCTCAGGGGATAACACTGAAGCTTTCTTT. Encoded protein: CASSPRSGDNTEAFF.

V gene TRBV25-1 combines with J gene TRBJ1-1; 12 nucleotides match TRBD1. The CDR3 contains 18 residues. Trimming cost V 1 base and J 7 bases; bases outside gene matches: 13. Germline assignment: CDR1 MGHDK and CDR2 SYGVNS. CDR3 in amino acids: CASSEFLGGTGGSGEAFF. CDR3 DNA: TGTGCCAGCAGTGAATTTCTTGGGGGGACAGGGGGCTCTGGTGAAGCTTTCTTT.

V and J are TRBV2 and TRBJ1-6, with unresolved D. CDR1 SNHLY and CDR2 FYNNEI come from the germline V gene. Deletions cut 0 bases from V and 9 bases from J, with 12 bases between. The CDR3 spans 15 residues. CDR3 sequence: CASSEAVLVSSPLHF. Written as DNA, the CDR3 is TGTGCCAGCAGTGAAGCGGTACTCGTAAGTTCACCCCTCCACTTT.

V usage is TRBV7-6 and J usage is TRBJ1-2; D might be TRBD1 (5 bases). V lost 0 bases, J lost 6 bases, and 14 bases lay in between. The CDR3 spans 15 residues. Germline V gene lookup returns CDR1 SGHVS and CDR2 FNYEAQ. The CDR3 DNA is TGTGCCAGCAGCTTAGCCCTGGCAGGAGGGGATGGCTACACCTTC. Translation gives CASSLALAGGDGYTF.

The chain joins TRBV11-1 to TRBJ2-3; D remains unclear. The germline CDR1 and CDR2 sequences are SGHAT and FQDESV (reference sequence). V was cut by 5 bases and J by 9 bases, with 18 bases left in between. The CDR3 spans 14 residues. The CDR3 is CASSLPERGRTQYF. CDR3 nucleotide sequence: TGTGCCAGCAGCCTTCCTGAGAGAGGCCGCACGCAGTATTTT.

The rearrangement links TRBV27 to TRBJ1-4; weak D call: TRBD1 (6 bases). Germline CDR1 and CDR2: MNHEY and SMNVEV (reference sequence). V dropped 6 bases and J dropped 7 bases, with 12 bases sitting between them. This CDR3 contains 13 residues. In DNA, the CDR3 is TGTGCCAGCAGCAAACAGGGAAGTGAAAAACTGTTTTTT. It translates to CASSKQGSEKLFF.

The chain employs TRBV19 and TRBJ1-2; 11 bases line up with TRBD1. The germline V gene encodes CDR1 LNHDA and CDR2 SQIVND (reference sequence). CDR3 length: 15 amino acids. V shed 3 bases and J 6 bases; nucleotides not matched to a gene: 6. This CDR3 is CASSMPGQGANGYTF. DNA for the CDR3: TGTGCCAGTAGTATGCCCGGACAGGGGGCGAATGGCTACACCTTC.

This chain connects TRBV7-9 to TRBJ2-3; TRBD2 might be the D (6 bases). Per germline, CDR1 SEHNR and CDR2 FQNEAQ (reference sequence). Trimming shortened V by 5 bases and J by 6 bases, and 24 bases separated the two germline ends. This CDR3 contains 17 residues. The CDR3 region is CASSPGIAGSSLDTQYF. The CDR3 DNA reads TGTGCCAGCAGCCCTGGAATTGCGGGATCTTCTTTGGATACGCAGTATTTT.

The chain uses TRBV2 and TRBJ1-1, with D maybe TRBD1 (6 bases). Trimming removed 6 bases from V and 0 bases from J, with 11 bases in between. Germline loops: CDR1 SNHLY, CDR2 FYNNEI. The CDR3 consists of 14 residues. The CDR3 region has the DNA TGTGCCAGCAGCAACAGGGATTTGAACACTGAAGCTTTCTTT. As protein: CASSNRDLNTEAFF.

This clone has a handful of counts. The identical CDR3 is also encoded by other nucleotide sequences in the sample. The V gene is TRBV19, the J gene TRBJ2-7; 7 positions agree with TRBD1. CDR3 length: 15 amino acids. CDR1 is LNHDA and CDR2 is SQIVND in the germline V gene (reference sequence). With V trimmed by 2 bases and J by 2 bases, 6 bases remained unmatched. CDR3 sequence: CASSISGQGAYEQYF. The CDR3 DNA reads TGTGCCAGTAGTATAAGTGGGCAGGGGGCCTACGAGCAGTACTTC. Filled out from reference TRBV19 and TRBJ2-7, the complete variable domain reads DGGITQSPKYLFRKEGQNVTLSCEQNLNHDAMYWYRQDPGQGLRLIYYSQIVNDFQKGDIAEGYSVSREKKESFPLTVTSAQKNPTAFYLCASSISGQGAYEQYFGPGTRLTVT.

The chain is built from TRBV19 and TRBJ2-2; maybe TRBD2 (5 bases). This CDR3 is built from 16 residues. Trimming left V 4 bases short and J 0 bases short, with 12 bases between. CDR1 and CDR2 from the germline V gene are LNHDA and SQIVND (reference sequence). Here the CDR3 reads CASSTPRRANTGELFF. DNA for the CDR3: TGTGCCAGTAGTACCCCCAGGCGGGCGAACACCGGGGAGCTGTTTTTT.

V is TRBV29-1 and J is TRBJ1-1; 10 bases line up with TRBD1. Germline V lookup: CDR1 SQVTM, CDR2 ANQGSEA. The CDR3 covers 14 residues. J gave up 1 base and V 5 bases, and 4 bases lay outside the gene matches. CDR3 sequence: CSVKGTGANTEAFF. As DNA, the CDR3 is TGCAGCGTTAAGGGGACAGGGGCGAACACTGAAGCTTTCTTT.

V and J are TRBV6-5 and TRBJ2-2, with 10 bases identical to TRBD1. Germline lookup yields CDR1 MNHEY and CDR2 SVGAGI. V was clipped by 6 bases and J by 5 bases; unmatched bases: 3. The length of the CDR3 is 14 residues. CDR3 protein: CASSRTGGTGELFF. The CDR3 DNA follows: TGTGCCAGCAGCAGGACAGGGGGGACCGGGGAGCTGTTTTTT.

This chain links TRBV5-5 with TRBJ1-2; TRBD1 is a possible D gene (5 bases). V lost 4 bases, J lost 0 bases, and 10 bases lay in between. The CDR3 extends over 14 amino acids. The V gene's germline CDR1 is SGHKS and CDR2 YYEKEE (reference sequence). The CDR3 coding sequence is TGTGCCAGCAGCCCACAGGCGGCTAACTATGGCTACACCTTC. It codes for CASSPQAANYGYTF.

This clone was detected only once. The gene calls are TRBV4-1 and TRBJ2-2; 7 nucleotides line up with TRBD2. The CDR3 runs to 17 residues. J was trimmed by 7 bases and V by 1 base; bases with no gene match: 12. The germline V gene has CDR1 MGHRA and CDR2 YSYEKL. The CDR3 DNA sequence: TGCGCCAGCAGCCAAGCGGGGAGCGGGGAGGTGGTCGGGGAGCTGTTTTTT. This encodes CASSQAGSGEVVGELFF.

The rearrangement joins TRBV2 to TRBJ2-1; 9 positions match TRBD1. The CDR3 is 13 residues long. Germline CDR1 and CDR2: SNHLY and FYNNEI. V gave up 7 bases and J gave up 7 bases; unmatched junction bases: 5. The CDR3 here is CASNPGTGNEQFF. DNA for the CDR3: TGTGCCAGCAACCCCGGGACAGGGAATGAGCAGTTCTTC.

This clone showed up just a few times. This chain uses TRBV28 with TRBJ2-2; D call uncertain. Trimming removed 5 bases from V and 8 bases from J, with 9 bases in between. Germline CDR1 reads MDHEN; CDR2 reads SYDVKM. This CDR3 region has 12 residues. The CDR3 spells CASSPSVGELFF. The CDR3 bases are TGTGCCAGCAGTCCCTCTGTTGGGGAGCTGTTTTTT.

The DNA for the CDR3 is TGTGCCAGTAGTACAACAGGGTATAGCTCCTATAATTCACCCCTCCACTTT. Its translation is CASSTTGYSSYNSPLHF. The chain joins TRBV19 to TRBJ1-6; weak D call: TRBD1 (6 bases). Germline-derived CDR1 and CDR2 are LNHDA and SQIVND (reference sequence). The CDR3 is 17 residues long. Between the trimmed V and J ends, which lost 4 bases and 0 bases, there was a span of 13 bases. Filled out from reference TRBV19 and TRBJ1-6, the complete variable domain reads DGGITQSPKYLFRKEGQNVTLSCEQNLNHDAMYWYRQDPGQGLRLIYYSQIVNDFQKGDIAEGYSVSREKKESFPLTVTSAQKNPTAFYLCASSTTGYSSYNSPLHFGNGTRLTVT.

The chain combines TRBV6-4 with TRBJ1-2; 9 bases fit TRBD1. Unmatched junction bases numbered 7, after V lost 6 bases and J lost 5 bases. The CDR3 sequence is 14 residues long. Per the germline V gene, CDR1 is MRHNA and CDR2 is SNTAGT. CDR3 protein: CASSPGTGTYGYTF. CDR3 nucleotides: TGTGCCAGCAGCCCCGGGACAGGGACTTATGGCTACACCTTC.